A single sample is the source of the 16 T cell receptor beta chains below, sequenced in a study of identical twins. TCRdb re-called the 5' RACE reads with MiXCR, one entry per CDR3 protein. Found here are around 960,000 distinct CDR3 sequences, around an eighth of them singletons; the top ten hold around 1.6%. The data also belong to a second study, concerning yellow fever vaccine responses in identical twins.

Source material: PBMCs. Receptors originate from a young woman in good health.

J is TRBJ2-2 and V is TRBV29-1; D tentatively fits TRBD1 or TRBD2 (5 bases each). The germline CDR1 and CDR2 sequences are SQVTM and ANQGSEA. The CDR3 contains 12 residues. CDR3 sequence (DNA): TGCGGTGGGGGATCGCACACCGGGGAGCTGTTTTTT. Translated, it gives CGGGSHTGELFF.

V usage is TRBV27 and J usage is TRBJ1-3; D not certain. The CDR3 consists of 15 residues. Germline CDR1 reads MNHEY; CDR2 reads SMNVEV (reference sequence). The V gene lost 8 bases and the J gene lost 3 bases, with 17 bases spanning the gap. Here the CDR3 reads CASRGSGLGGNTIYF. The CDR3, as DNA: TGTGCCAGCCGCGGAAGCGGATTAGGTGGAAACACCATATATTTT.

This clonotype was observed many times. The rearrangement joins TRBV5-1 to TRBJ1-2; 10 bases are a match to TRBD1. CDR3 size: 17 residues. Germline-derived CDR1 and CDR2 are SGHRS and YFSETQ. V lost 1 base to trimming and J lost 6 bases; unmatched junction nucleotides: 12. The CDR3 loop reads CASSLRPGQGTYDGYTF. The CDR3 DNA is TGCGCCAGCAGCTTGAGGCCGGGACAGGGGACGTATGATGGCTACACCTTC. Full variable domain (missing parts from reference TRBV5-1 and TRBJ1-2): KAGVTQTPRYLIKTRGQQVTLSCSPISGHRSVSWYQQTPGQGLQFLFEYFSETQRNKGNFPGRFSGRQFSNSRSEMNVSTLELGDSALYLCASSLRPGQGTYDGYTFGSGTRLTVV.

The chain uses TRBV28 and TRBJ1-5; TRBD1 matches 7 bases. V shed 5 bases and J 1 base; nucleotides not matched to a gene: 11. Germline CDR1 and CDR2: MDHEN and SYDVKM. This CDR3 contains 17 residues. The CDR3 protein is CASSPRGTASSNQPQHF. DNA of the CDR3: TGTGCCAGCAGTCCCCGTGGGACAGCCTCGAGCAATCAGCCCCAGCATTTT.

This clonotype was counted only a few times. The chain employs TRBV7-9 and TRBJ1-3, with 9 bases matching TRBD1. Germline V gives CDR1 SEHNR, CDR2 FQNEAQ (reference sequence). V trimming: 5 bases; J trimming: 8 bases; junction bases outside the gene matches: 16. The CDR3 has 17 residues. The chain's CDR3 is CASSDTTSGTGLDTIYF. The CDR3, as DNA: TGTGCCAGCAGCGACACAACCTCCGGGACAGGGTTAGACACCATATATTTT. Full variable domain (outside the CDR3, taken from reference TRBV7-9 and TRBJ1-3): DTGVSQNPRHKITKRGQNVTFRCDPISEHNRLYWYRQTLGQGPEFLTYFQNEAQLEKSRLLSDRFSAERPKGSFSTLEIQRTEQGDSAMYLCASSDTTSGTGLDTIYFGEGSWLTVV.

This clonotype has a handful of counts. The chain recombines TRBV29-1 with TRBJ1-2, with TRBD1 matching 9 bases. CDR3 length equals 12 residues. J lost 7 bases, V lost 7 bases, and 7 bases had no gene match. The germline CDR1 and CDR2 sequences are SQVTM and ANQGSEA. CDR3 bases: TGCAGCGAGGACAGGGGATTACGTGGCTACACCTTC. Protein sequence: CSEDRGLRGYTF.

The chain has TRBV12-3 or TRBV12-4 and TRBJ2-7; 8 nucleotides match TRBD1. J was trimmed by 3 bases and V by 8 bases; bases with no gene match: 6. This CDR3 comprises 13 residues. This chain's CDR3 is CASGPGQDYEQYF. DNA of the CDR3: TGTGCCAGCGGCCCGGGACAGGACTACGAGCAGTACTTC.

This clonotype was seen a handful of times. The chain recombines TRBV12-3 or TRBV12-4 with TRBJ2-7, with D tentatively TRBD1 or TRBD2 (6 bases each). This CDR3 comprises 14 residues. V was shortened by 5 bases and J by 5 bases, with 16 bases between the two germline ends. The CDR3 region is CASSPGATRNEQYV. The CDR3 nucleotides are TGTGCCAGCAGTCCGGGGGCCACTCGGAACGAGCAGTACGTC.

This clonotype was detected ten times or more. The rearrangement uses TRBV20-1 and TRBJ2-1; 8 bases match TRBD2. This CDR3 contains 13 residues. Germline CDR1 is DFQATT and CDR2 is SNEGSKA (reference sequence). V was pared by 3 bases and J by 3 bases, with 1 base of the junction left unmatched. In nucleotides, the CDR3 is TGCAGTGCTAGGACTAGCGACTACAATGAGCAGTTCTTC. It yields the protein CSARTSDYNEQFF.

V is TRBV3-1 and J is TRBJ2-7; weak D call: TRBD1 (6 bases). Germline V gives CDR1 LGHDT, CDR2 YNNKEL (reference sequence). CDR3 length: 15 amino acids. V was cut by 0 bases and J by 7 bases, with 16 bases left in between. The CDR3 DNA sequence: TGTGCCAGCAGCCAAGATGGAAACAGGGCGGAAGAGCAGTACTTC. Translated: CASSQDGNRAEEQYF.

The gene calls are TRBV4-2 and TRBJ2-3; TRBD2 might be the D (7 bases). Trimming cost V 0 bases and J 5 bases, with 15 bases left between them. The germline gives CDR1 LGHNA, CDR2 YNFKEQ. The CDR3 is made up of 16 amino acids. CDR3 in amino acids: CASSQEAGLGGDTQYF. For the CDR3, the DNA is TGTGCCAGCAGCCAAGAGGCAGGACTAGGGGGAGATACGCAGTATTTT.

The J gene is TRBJ2-5, the V gene TRBV29-1, with D possibly being TRBD2 (8 bases). This CDR3 contains 15 residues. Trimming shortened V by 8 bases and J by 4 bases, and 23 bases separated the two germline ends. Looked up from germline, CDR1 is SQVTM and CDR2 is ANQGSEA. CDR3 sequence reads: CSKLATGAGGETQYF. Written as DNA, the CDR3 is TGCAGCAAATTGGCAACAGGGGCGGGAGGAGAGACCCAGTACTTC.

In its sample, this clonotype was seen a few times. In DNA, the CDR3 is TGTGCCAGCAGCTTAGTCGGGACAGGGCTTCGAGAGCAGTACTTC. Amino acid sequence: CASSLVGTGLREQYF. The J gene is TRBJ2-7, the V gene TRBV11-2, with 9 bases fitting TRBD1. The CDR3 length is 15 residues. CDR1 SGHAT and CDR2 FQNNGV come from the germline V gene. With 1 base clipped from V and 7 bases from J, the junction kept 8 bases outside the gene matches. Full variable domain (remainder filled in from reference TRBV11-2 and TRBJ2-7): EAGVAQSPRYKIIEKRQSVAFWCNPISGHATLYWYQQILGQGPKLLIQFQNNGVVDDSQLPKDRFSAERLKGVDSTLKIQPAKLEDSAVYLCASSLVGTGLREQYFGPGTRLTVT.

The chain links TRBV6-1 to TRBJ1-6; a weak D match, TRBD1 (5 bases). The germline gives CDR1 MNHNS, CDR2 SASEGT. The ends were cut back, 6 bases at V and 5 bases at J, with 14 bases in the middle. The CDR3 runs to 15 residues. CDR3 in DNA: TGTGCCAGCAGCCTCAGGGATTGGGATAATTCACCCCTCCACTTT. This encodes CASSLRDWDNSPLHF.

This clonotype was counted only a few times. The chain recombines TRBV6-1 with TRBJ2-2, with TRBD1 as a possible D gene (6 bases). CDR1 is MNHNS and CDR2 is SASEGT in the germline V gene. V was clipped by 6 bases and J by 6 bases, with 20 bases between them. The CDR3 covers 16 residues. This CDR3 is CASSLRGGVMSGELFF. The CDR3 nucleotides read TGTGCCAGCAGCCTGCGAGGGGGAGTCATGTCCGGGGAGCTGTTTTTT.

This chain links TRBV16 with TRBJ1-5, with a tentative D call TRBD1 (6 bases). The V end lost 3 bases, the J end lost 4 bases, and 19 bases lay between the germline ends. The CDR3 consists of 17 residues. Germline-derived CDR1 and CDR2 are KGHSY and FQNENV. For the CDR3, the DNA is TGTGCCAGCAGCCAGAAGTTAGTACATAGGGGGAATCAGCCCCAGCATTTT. It translates to CASSQKLVHRGNQPQHF. The full variable domain, completed using reference TRBV16 and TRBJ1-5, is GEEVAQTPKHLVRGEGQKAKLYCAPIKGHSYVFWYQQVLKNEFKFLISFQNENVFDETGMPKERFSAKCLPNSPCSLEIQATKLEDSAVYFCASSQKLVHRGNQPQHFGDGTRLSIL.